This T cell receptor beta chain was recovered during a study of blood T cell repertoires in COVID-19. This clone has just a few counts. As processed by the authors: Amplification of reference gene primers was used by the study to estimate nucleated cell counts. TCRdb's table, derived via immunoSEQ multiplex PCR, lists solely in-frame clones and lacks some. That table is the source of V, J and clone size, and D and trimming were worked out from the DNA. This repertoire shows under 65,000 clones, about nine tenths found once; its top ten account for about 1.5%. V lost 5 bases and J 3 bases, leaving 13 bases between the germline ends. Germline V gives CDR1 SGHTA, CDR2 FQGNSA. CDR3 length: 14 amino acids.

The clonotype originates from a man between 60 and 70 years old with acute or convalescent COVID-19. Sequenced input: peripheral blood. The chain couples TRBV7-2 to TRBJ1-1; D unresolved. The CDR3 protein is CASSPRRRDTEAFF. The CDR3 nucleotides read TGTGCCAGCAGCCCCCGACGGAGAGACACTGAAGCTTTCTTT.